This T cell receptor (beta chain) was obtained from a study of ipilimumab plus nivolumab after autologous stem cell transplantation. The overall study: The myeloma group: high-risk transplant-naive, or relapse within 3 years after first autologous transplant.

Trimming cost V 5 bases and J 4 bases; bases outside gene matches: 8. This CDR3 is built from 15 residues. Germline CDR1 is MGHRA and CDR2 is YSYEKL. Notes on the study in general: Authors suggest TCR repertoire, Treg phenotype and gut microbiota support further study.

Sequenced by immunoSEQ multiplex PCR; TCRdb stores in-frame clones only, minus some. The sample has 12,000 or so clones; 60% to 80% are singletons. Of note for this clone: Its cognate antigen is unknown.

The TCR sequence derives from a male donor with multiple myeloma. The chain links TRBV4-1 to TRBJ1-3; 7 bases agree with TRBD1. The specimen comprised PBMCs, sampled in a trial of ipilimumab plus nivolumab as post-transplant consolidation. Here the CDR3 reads CASSGVGGEGNTIYF. CDR3 sequence (DNA): TGCGCCAGCAGCGGGGTAGGGGGCGAAGGAAACACCATATATTTT.